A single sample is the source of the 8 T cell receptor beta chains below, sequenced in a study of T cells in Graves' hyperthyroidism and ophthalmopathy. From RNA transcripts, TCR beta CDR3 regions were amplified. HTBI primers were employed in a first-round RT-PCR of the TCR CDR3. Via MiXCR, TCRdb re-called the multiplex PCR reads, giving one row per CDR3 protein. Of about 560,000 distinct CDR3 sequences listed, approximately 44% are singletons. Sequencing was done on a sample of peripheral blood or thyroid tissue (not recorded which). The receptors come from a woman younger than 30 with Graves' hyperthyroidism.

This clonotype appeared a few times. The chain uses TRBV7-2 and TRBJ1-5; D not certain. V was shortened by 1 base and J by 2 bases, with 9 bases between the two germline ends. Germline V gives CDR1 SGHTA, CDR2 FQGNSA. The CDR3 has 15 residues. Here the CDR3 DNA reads TGTGCCAGCAGCTTAGGGGCCCAGGGCAATCAGCCCCAGCATTTT. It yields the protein CASSLGAQGNQPQHF.

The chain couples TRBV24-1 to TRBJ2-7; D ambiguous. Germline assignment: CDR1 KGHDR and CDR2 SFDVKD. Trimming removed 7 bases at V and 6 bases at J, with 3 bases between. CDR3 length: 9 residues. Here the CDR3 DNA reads TGTGCCACCAGGGCCGAGCAGTACTTC. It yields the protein CATRAEQYF.

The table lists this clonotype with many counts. The CDR3 bases are TGTGCCAGCAGCGTAGCAGGGACCCTCTATGGCTACACCTTC. It yields the protein CASSVAGTLYGYTF. This chain links TRBV9 with TRBJ1-2, with D perhaps TRBD1 (5 bases). Germline V CDR1 and CDR2: SGDLS, YYNGEE. The CDR3 loop spans 14 amino acids. V lost 0 bases, J lost 4 bases, and 10 bases lay in between.

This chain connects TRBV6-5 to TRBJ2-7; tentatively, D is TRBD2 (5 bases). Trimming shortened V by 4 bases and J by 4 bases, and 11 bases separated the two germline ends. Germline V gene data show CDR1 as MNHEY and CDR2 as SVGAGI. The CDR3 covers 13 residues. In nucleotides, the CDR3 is TGTGCCAGCAGTTTTGCGGGCGAGTACGAGCAGTACTTC. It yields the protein CASSFAGEYEQYF.

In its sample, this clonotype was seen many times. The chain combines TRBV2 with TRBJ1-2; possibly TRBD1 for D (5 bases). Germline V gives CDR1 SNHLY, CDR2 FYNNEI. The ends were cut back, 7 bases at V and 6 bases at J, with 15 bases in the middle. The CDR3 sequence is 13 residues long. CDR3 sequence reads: CASKTIRGDGYTF. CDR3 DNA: TGTGCCAGCAAAACCATACGGGGGGATGGCTACACCTTC. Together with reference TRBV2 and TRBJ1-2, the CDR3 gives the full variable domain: EPEVTQTPSHQVTQMGQEVILRCVPISNHLYFYWYRQILGQKVEFLVSFYNNEISEKSEIFDDQFSVERPDGSNFTLKIRSTKLEDSAMYFCASKTIRGDGYTFGSGTRLTVV.

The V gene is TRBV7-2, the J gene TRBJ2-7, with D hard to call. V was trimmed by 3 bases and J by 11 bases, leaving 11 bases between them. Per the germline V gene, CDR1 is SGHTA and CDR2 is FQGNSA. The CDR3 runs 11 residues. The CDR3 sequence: CASSFENLEYF. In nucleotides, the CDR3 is TGTGCCAGCAGCTTCGAGAATTTGGAGTACTTC.

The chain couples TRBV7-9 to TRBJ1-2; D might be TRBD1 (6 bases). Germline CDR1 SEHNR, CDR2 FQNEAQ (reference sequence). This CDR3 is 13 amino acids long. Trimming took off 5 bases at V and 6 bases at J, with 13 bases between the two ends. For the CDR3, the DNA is TGTGCCAGCAGCCCCTTGGGGGCCAATGGCTACACCTTC. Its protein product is CASSPLGANGYTF.

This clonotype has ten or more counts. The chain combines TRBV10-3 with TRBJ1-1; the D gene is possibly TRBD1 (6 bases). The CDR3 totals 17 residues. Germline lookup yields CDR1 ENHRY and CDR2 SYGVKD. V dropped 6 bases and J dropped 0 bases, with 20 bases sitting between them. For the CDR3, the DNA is TGTGCCATCAGGAAGGAGGGACACCTATCTCTGAACACTGAAGCTTTCTTT. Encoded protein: CAIRKEGHLSLNTEAFF.